The 32 T cell receptor beta chains in this list originate from one sample, sequenced in a study of beta chain features in type 1 diabetes. The whole isolated RNA underwent reverse transcription, so sequencing captured expressed TCRB transcripts. Clones were read by immunoSEQ multiplex PCR, and TCRdb kept only the in-frame ones, dropping some. The data show 860,000 or so clones, 17% seen once. Material: naive CD4+ T cells from blood. The receptors here all came from a woman under 30 in good health.

This clone was seen only a few times. This sequence joins TRBV28 and TRBJ2-7; 13 bases align to TRBD2. The ends lost 8 bases at V and 1 base at J; junction bases unmatched: 8. Germline V lookup: CDR1 MDHEN, CDR2 SYDVKM. This CDR3 comprises 16 residues. CDR3 amino acids: CASGLAGVSGSYEQYF. For the CDR3, the DNA is TGTGCCAGCGGACTAGCGGGAGTTTCGGGTTCCTACGAGCAGTACTTC.

The rearrangement uses TRBV5-4 and TRBJ2-7; D remains unclear. This CDR3 has 12 residues. The germline V gene has CDR1 SGHNT and CDR2 YYREEE (reference sequence). V gave up 0 bases and J gave up 2 bases, with 3 bases separating them. CDR3 protein: CASSLDTYEQYF. DNA of the CDR3: TGTGCCAGCAGCTTGGACACCTACGAGCAGTACTTC.

The sample holds a few counts of this clone. The CDR3 DNA follows: TGCAGCGCAAACTACCTGGTAGATGAGCAGTTCTTC. Translated: CSANYLVDEQFF. This chain links TRBV29-1 with TRBJ2-1; D is uncertain. V was clipped by 7 bases and J by 8 bases, with 15 bases between them. Germline V CDR1 and CDR2: SQVTM, ANQGSEA. The CDR3 has 12 residues.

The V gene is TRBV18, the J gene TRBJ2-5; D call uncertain. The CDR3 consists of 14 residues. Germline V lookup: CDR1 KGHSH, CDR2 LQKENI. Deletions cut 6 bases from V and 0 bases from J, with 11 bases between. The CDR3 here is CASSRTAYQETQYF. CDR3 DNA sequence: TGTGCCAGCTCGCGTACAGCGTACCAAGAGACCCAGTACTTC.

DNA for the CDR3: TGTGCCAGCAGTGAATTCGAGGGTAAACCCCTCCACTTT. This gives the protein CASSEFEGKPLHF. The rearrangement uses TRBV2 and TRBJ1-6; D call uncertain. This CDR3 is built from 13 residues. Per germline, CDR1 SNHLY and CDR2 FYNNEI. Trimming cost V 2 bases and J 12 bases, with 11 bases left between them.

This clone was seen at least ten times. In the same sample, other DNA sequences code for this CDR3. The V and J genes are TRBV14 and TRBJ1-1, with no clear D. CDR1 and CDR2 from the germline V gene are SGHDN and FVKESK. There are 13 residues in the CDR3. Trimming took off 4 bases at V and 0 bases at J, with 6 bases between the two ends. The CDR3 loop is CASSLALNTEAFF. CDR3 in DNA: TGTGCCAGCAGCCTCGCTTTGAACACTGAAGCTTTCTTT.

DNA for the CDR3: TGTGCCAGCAGCCATAACACCGGGGAGCTGTTTTTT. Translation gives CASSHNTGELFF. V usage is TRBV7-9 and J usage is TRBJ2-2; D remains ambiguous. In germline, CDR1 is SEHNR, CDR2 FQNEAQ (reference sequence). The CDR3 runs to 12 residues. Trimming left V 5 bases short and J 2 bases short, with 3 bases between. The full variable domain, in which reference TRBV7-9 and TRBJ2-2 provide the parts outside the CDR3, is DTGVSQNPRHKITKRGQNVTFRCDPISEHNRLYWYRQTLGQGPEFLTYFQNEAQLEKSRLLSDRFSAERPKGSFSTLEIQRTEQGDSAMYLCASSHNTGELFFGEGSRLTVL.

This clone was picked up a small number of times. The J gene is TRBJ2-1, the V gene TRBV7-2; no definite D call. The CDR3 totals 11 residues. CDR1 and CDR2 from the germline V gene are SGHTA and FQGNSA. V was trimmed by 8 bases and J by 8 bases, leaving 10 bases between them. This CDR3 reads CASSSSHEQFF. The CDR3 DNA reads as TGTGCCAGCTCAAGTTCCCATGAGCAGTTCTTC.

A few counts support this clone. The J gene is TRBJ2-1, the V gene TRBV28; the match to TRBD2 covers 11 bases. Per germline, CDR1 MDHEN and CDR2 SYDVKM. The J segment lost 3 bases and the V segment lost 6 bases, leaving 7 bases of the junction unmatched. This CDR3 spans 16 amino acids. The CDR3 bases are TGTGCCAGCAGAACCCTAGCGGGAGGCTACTACAATGAGCAGTTCTTC. Encoded protein: CASRTLAGGYYNEQFF.

The CDR3 coding sequence is TGTGCCAGCAGCCCCGGGACAGGGTTTTACGAGCAGTACTTC. As protein: CASSPGTGFYEQYF. The rearrangement links TRBV7-9 to TRBJ2-7; 9 bases match TRBD1. The germline V gene encodes CDR1 SEHNR and CDR2 FQNEAQ (reference sequence). The CDR3 covers 14 residues. The junction had 6 bases not matched to a gene; V was cut back by 5 bases and J by 4 bases.

The V call is TRBV6-6, the J call TRBJ1-3; TRBD1 aligns across 9 bases. V was clipped by 7 bases and J by 3 bases; unmatched bases: 7. CDR1 MNHNY and CDR2 SVGAGI come from the germline V gene (reference sequence). This CDR3 comprises 15 residues. The CDR3 here is CASNTGTGYGNTIYF. CDR3 DNA: TGTGCCAGCAATACGGGGACAGGGTATGGAAACACCATATATTTT.

The rearrangement joins TRBV6-5 to TRBJ2-7; D not certain. Germline V gives CDR1 MNHEY, CDR2 SVGAGI. V was trimmed by 5 bases and J by 6 bases, leaving 11 bases between them. CDR3 size: 12 residues. The CDR3 DNA is TGTGCCAGCAGTCCTACAGTTGGCGAGCAGTACTTC. Translated: CASSPTVGEQYF.

The CDR3 loop reads CASSDIAVSSYNEQFF. The DNA for the CDR3 is TGTGCCAGCAGTGACATAGCGGTAAGCTCCTACAATGAGCAGTTCTTC. This rearrangement joins TRBV6-4 to TRBJ2-1, with D possibly matching TRBD2 (6 bases). V was cut by 2 bases and J by 0 bases, with 11 bases left in between. The germline V gene has CDR1 MRHNA and CDR2 SNTAGT. The CDR3 is 16 residues long.

The chain uses TRBV11-2 and TRBJ1-1; no firm D call. Germline V lookup: CDR1 SGHAT, CDR2 FQNNGV. The CDR3 runs to 15 residues. The germline V and J ends were trimmed by 3 bases and 6 bases, with 17 bases remaining between them. In DNA, the CDR3 is TGTGCCAGCAGCTTGCTATCGAGCTGGGCTTCTGAAGCTTTCTTT. It encodes CASSLLSSWASEAFF.

This clone showed up just a few times. The V and J genes are TRBV28 and TRBJ2-7; 8 bases match TRBD2. The length of the CDR3 is 13 residues. The ends lost 0 bases at V and 6 bases at J; junction bases unmatched: 1. Per germline, CDR1 MDHEN and CDR2 SYDVKM. CDR3 in amino acids: CASSLWSGSEQYF. CDR3 nucleotide sequence: TGTGCCAGCAGTTTATGGAGCGGGAGCGAGCAGTACTTC. The full variable domain, rest sourced from reference TRBV28 and TRBJ2-7, is DVKVTQSSRYLVKRTGEKVFLECVQDMDHENMFWYRQDPGLGLRLIYFSYDVKMKEKGDIPEGYSVSREKKERFSLILESASTNQTSMYLCASSLWSGSEQYFGPGTRLTVT.

This chain links TRBV7-9 with TRBJ2-1, with TRBD1 identical over 9 bases. V lost 0 bases to trimming and J lost 12 bases; unmatched junction nucleotides: 9. Germline CDR1 is SEHNR and CDR2 is FQNEAQ (reference sequence). The CDR3 sequence is 15 residues long. CDR3 amino acids: CASSLAGTGPLGQFF. The CDR3 nucleotides are TGTGCCAGCAGCTTAGCGGGGACAGGGCCATTAGGGCAGTTCTTC.

This clone has only a few counts. The V and J genes are TRBV7-9 and TRBJ2-5; D possibly corresponds to TRBD2 (5 bases). CDR1 and CDR2 (germline): SEHNR, FQNEAQ (reference sequence). The CDR3 is 16 amino acids. V was shortened by 4 bases and J by 1 base, with 16 bases between the two germline ends. The CDR3 is CASSSPGGGPQETQYF. CDR3 sequence (DNA): TGTGCCAGCAGCTCCCCTGGCGGAGGCCCCCAAGAGACCCAGTACTTC.

This chain's CDR3 is CASSPWTSGRETQYF. The CDR3 bases are TGTGCCAGCTCACCTTGGACTAGCGGGAGAGAGACCCAGTACTTC. The chain couples TRBV18 to TRBJ2-5; the match to TRBD2 covers 13 bases. The CDR3 has 15 amino acids. V lost 3 bases, J lost 4 bases, and 2 bases stayed unmatched. Germline-derived CDR1 and CDR2 are KGHSH and LQKENI.

This clone was seen once. V and J are TRBV5-4 and TRBJ1-5; TRBD1 might be the D (5 bases). Trimming shortened V by 0 bases and J by 7 bases, and 8 bases separated the two germline ends. The CDR3 is 13 residues long. The germline gives CDR1 SGHNT, CDR2 YYREEE (reference sequence). The CDR3 nucleotides are TGTGCCAGCAGCTTGGAAGGGGAACAGCCCCAGCATTTT. Amino acids: CASSLEGEQPQHF.

The chain is built from TRBV11-3 and TRBJ2-1; TRBD2 might be the D (6 bases). V was shortened by 5 bases and J by 6 bases, with 11 bases between the two germline ends. There are 13 residues in the CDR3. From germline, CDR1 is SGHNT and CDR2 YENEEA. As DNA, the CDR3 is TGTGCCAGCAGCCTCCGGGACTCCAATGAGCAGTTCTTC. This encodes CASSLRDSNEQFF.

The chain carries TRBV18 and TRBJ1-1; 7 positions match TRBD1. The CDR3 spans 14 residues. From germline, CDR1 is KGHSH and CDR2 LQKENI. V lost 2 bases and J lost 8; bases outside the gene matches: 8. This chain's CDR3 is CASSPNYGTDEAFF. The CDR3 DNA follows: TGTGCCAGCTCACCAAATTACGGGACAGACGAAGCTTTCTTT.

A note on this clone: Distinct nucleotide sequences in the sample also encode this CDR3. The CDR3 region is CASSPDNNEQFF. CDR3 DNA sequence: TGTGCCAGCAGTCCCGACAACAATGAGCAGTTCTTC. The genes are TRBV2 and TRBJ2-1, with unresolved D. Germline-derived CDR1 and CDR2 are SNHLY and FYNNEI. The CDR3 spans 12 residues. Trimming removed 5 bases from V and 5 bases from J, with 7 bases in between. Full variable domain (missing parts from reference TRBV2 and TRBJ2-1): EPEVTQTPSHQVTQMGQEVILRCVPISNHLYFYWYRQILGQKVEFLVSFYNNEISEKSEIFDDQFSVERPDGSNFTLKIRSTKLEDSAMYFCASSPDNNEQFFGPGTRLTVL.

Only a few counts were recorded for this clone. The CDR3 bases are TGTGCCAGCAGTCAGGACATGGACTATGGCTACACCTTC. Amino acid sequence: CASSQDMDYGYTF. V gene TRBV28 combines with J gene TRBJ1-2, with TRBD1 as a possible D gene (5 bases). The CDR3 has 13 residues. The ends were cut back, 5 bases at V and 3 bases at J, with 10 bases in the middle. CDR1 and CDR2 (germline): MDHEN, SYDVKM.

The V call is TRBV7-9, the J call TRBJ2-5; TRBD1 aligns across 10 bases. The CDR3 loop spans 14 amino acids. Germline loops: CDR1 SEHNR, CDR2 FQNEAQ (reference sequence). Trimming removed 1 base from V and 4 bases from J; junction bases left unmatched: 0. CDR3 residues: CASSLGTGGETQYF. CDR3 in DNA: TGTGCCAGCAGCTTAGGGACAGGGGGAGAGACCCAGTACTTC.

The V and J genes are TRBV25-1 and TRBJ2-6; tentatively, D is TRBD1 (5 bases). Trimming left V 3 bases short and J 2 bases short, with 14 bases between. The CDR3 is 17 residues long. Germline-derived CDR1 and CDR2 are MGHDK and SYGVNS. The CDR3 DNA is TGTGCCAGCAGTGATAACCCAGGGAAAACTGGGGCCAACGTCCTGACTTTC. Its protein product is CASSDNPGKTGANVLTF.

This clone was detected a few times. V gene TRBV7-9 combines with J gene TRBJ2-2, with 7 bases matching TRBD1. The CDR3 extends over 16 amino acids. Per the germline V gene, CDR1 is SEHNR and CDR2 is FQNEAQ (reference sequence). With V trimmed by 4 bases and J by 6 bases, 11 bases remained unmatched. For the CDR3, the DNA is TGTGCCAGCAGCTCTGGACAGGCAGCCGATCCCGGGGAGCTGTTTTTT. As protein: CASSSGQAADPGELFF.

The rearrangement joins TRBV6-1 to TRBJ2-7; 8 bases match TRBD1. Per the germline V gene, CDR1 is MNHNS and CDR2 is SASEGT. J lost 0 bases, V lost 7 bases, and 2 bases had no gene match. The CDR3 spans 13 residues. As DNA, the CDR3 is TGTGCCAGCACCGGGACAGGCTCCTACGAGCAGTACTTC. Protein product: CASTGTGSYEQYF.

The CDR3 region is CASSLAGRAGNEQFF. In DNA form, the CDR3 reads TGTGCCAGCAGCTTGGCGGGGAGGGCCGGCAATGAGCAGTTCTTC. The rearrangement links TRBV5-4 to TRBJ2-1; the match to TRBD2 covers 7 bases. This CDR3 has 15 residues. From germline, CDR1 is SGHNT and CDR2 YYREEE (reference sequence). The V and J ends lost 0 bases and 6 bases, in that order; junction bases with no gene match: 6.

V gene TRBV5-1 combines with J gene TRBJ2-3, with a possible D match to TRBD2 (6 bases). Germline V gene data show CDR1 as SGHRS and CDR2 as YFSETQ. With 0 bases removed from V and 0 bases from J, the gap between germline ends came to 11 bases. This CDR3 has 16 residues. Here the CDR3 DNA reads TGCGCCAGCAGCTTGGGAGTCGGACTAAGCACAGATACGCAGTATTTT. Translated, it gives CASSLGVGLSTDTQYF.

V usage is TRBV28 and J usage is TRBJ2-4; the D gene is possibly TRBD1 (5 bases). The germline V and J ends were trimmed by 4 bases and 9 bases, with 10 bases remaining between them. Germline lookup yields CDR1 MDHEN and CDR2 SYDVKM. This CDR3 contains 12 residues. In nucleotides, the CDR3 is TGTGCCAGCAGTTGGGGCCTGGTCATTCAGTACTTC. This gives the protein CASSWGLVIQYF.

The chain employs TRBV4-3 and TRBJ2-5; D is undetermined. This CDR3 contains 13 residues. The ends were cut back, 3 bases at V and 5 bases at J, with 10 bases in the middle. Germline CDR1 and CDR2: LGHNA and YSLEER. The CDR3 protein is CASSQEIRETQYF. CDR3 sequence (DNA): TGCGCCAGCAGCCAGGAAATACGGGAGACCCAGTACTTC.

This clone turned up a few times. The J gene is TRBJ1-5, the V gene TRBV4-3, with a tentative D call TRBD1 (5 bases). Germline values: CDR1 LGHNA, CDR2 YSLEER. The CDR3 is 14 amino acids. Deletions cut 4 bases from V and 6 bases from J, with 13 bases between. The CDR3 DNA is TGCGCCAGCAGCCGAGCCGCAAGGGGTCAGCCCCAGCATTTT. Translation gives CASSRAARGQPQHF.